The rows below give T cell receptor beta chains drawn from one sample of a study of control samples from healthy donors and cancer patients. Profiling relied on immunoSEQ multiplex PCR, and the TCRdb table lists in-frame clones only, not all of them. The table lists approximately 46,000 clones, around 94% of them singletons. The sample consisted of PBMCs. Receptors originate from a man aged 30 to 45 with colorectal cancer. The CDR3 runs from the conserved cysteine through the conserved F or W. D genes are given only for firm matches. Size is stated for part of the rows, as once, few or many counts, or as a class when the clone is expanded.

D gene | clone size | J gene | V gene | CDR3 protein | CDR3 DNA
- | - | TRBJ2-1 | TRBV7-8 | CASRLPTYREGEQFF | TGTGCCAGCAGACTACCTACCTACAGGGAGGGTGAGCAGTTCTTC
TRBD2 | - | TRBJ2-2 | TRBV9 | CASSTPSPGREANTGELFF | TGTGCCAGCAGCACCCCAAGTCCAGGGAGGGAGGCGAACACCGGGGAGCTGTTTTTT
TRBD2 | - | TRBJ2-3 | TRBV10-2 | CASRGPTSGGKNQQYF | TGCGCCAGCAGAGGCCCGACTAGCGGGGGGAAGAATCAGCAGTATTTT
TRBD1 | - | TRBJ1-1 | TRBV29-1 | CSVDNRGGLSTEAFF | TGCAGCGTTGATAACAGGGGCGGATTAAGCACTGAAGCTTTCTTT
- | - | TRBJ2-1 | TRBV6-6 | CASSYSDSYNEQFF | TGTGCCAGCAGTTACTCAGACAGCTACAATGAGCAGTTCTTC
TRBD2 | - | TRBJ2-3 | TRBV9 | CASSAPGGLTQYF | TGTGCCAGCAGCGCGCCGGGGGGACTTACGCAGTATTTT
- | - | TRBJ2-2 | TRBV4-2 | CASSLTTGELFF | TGTGCCAGCAGCCTCACAACCGGGGAGCTGTTTTTT
TRBD2 | - | TRBJ2-7 | TRBV5-1 | CASRGGRGTSYEQYF | TGCGCCAGCAGGGGAGGGAGAGGAACGTCCTACGAGCAGTACTTC
TRBD2 | once | TRBJ2-3 | TRBV4-2 | CASSQDRGPYSGKDTDTQYF | TGTGCCAGCAGCCAAGATCGGGGGCCTTATAGCGGGAAGGACACAGATACGCAGTATTTT
TRBD1 | - | TRBJ1-2 | TRBV29-1 | CSATGGDDYGYTF | TGCAGCGCAACAGGGGGCGACGACTATGGCTACACCTTC
- | - | TRBJ1-1 | TRBV6-6 | CASSPGPGDTEAFF | TGTGCCAGCAGCCCCGGGCCTGGAGACACTGAAGCTTTCTTT
TRBD2 | - | TRBJ2-1 | TRBV6-1 | CASSEAAGGPLIYGNEQFF | TGTGCCAGCAGTGAGGCAGCGGGGGGGCCCTTAATTTACGGCAATGAGCAGTTCTTC
- | - | TRBJ2-3 | TRBV6-5 | CASSLLQGQGDTQYF | TGTGCCAGCAGCCTACTCCAGGGGCAGGGAGATACGCAGTATTTT
- | - | TRBJ1-2 | TRBV19 | CASSGLARINYGYTF | TGTGCCAGTAGTGGGCTGGCCAGGATTAACTATGGCTACACCTTC
- | - | TRBJ2-2 | TRBV2 | CASSEANPSNTGELFF | TGTGCCAGCAGTGAAGCAAACCCTTCGAACACCGGGGAGCTGTTTTTT
- | - | TRBJ1-6 | TRBV6-5 | CASRKRTENSPLHF | TGTGCCAGCAGAAAGCGAACGGAGAATTCACCCCTCCACTTT
- | - | TRBJ2-3 | TRBV12-3/TRBV12-4 | CASSFASSDTQYF | TGTGCCAGCAGTTTTGCTAGCTCAGATACGCAGTATTTT
- | - | TRBJ2-2 | TRBV4-3 | CASSQEIRQENTGELFF | TGCGCCAGCAGCCAAGAAATAAGACAAGAGAACACCGGGGAGCTGTTTTTT
- | - | TRBJ1-6 | TRBV6-6 | CASSYGGPLSPLHF | TGTGCCAGCAGTTACGGGGGTCCCCTTTCACCCCTCCACTTT
- | - | TRBJ1-2 | TRBV5-4 | CASSPGGSYGYTF | TGTGCCAGCAGCCCCGGGGGTAGCTATGGCTACACCTTC
- | once | TRBJ1-5 | TRBV12-5 | CASGFLVPRGDQPQHF | TGTGCTAGTGGTTTCCTCGTCCCTAGGGGAGACCAGCCCCAGCATTTT
TRBD1 | - | TRBJ1-2 | TRBV19 | CASSQRMAGQGRSGGYTF | TGTGCCAGTAGCCAAAGGATGGCGGGACAGGGCCGTTCGGGGGGCTACACCTTC
TRBD2 | - | TRBJ2-3 | TRBV3-1/TRBV3-2 | CASSHKVAGGSDTQYF | TGTGCCAGCAGCCATAAGGTAGCGGGGGGATCCGATACGCAGTATTTT
TRBD1 | - | TRBJ1-2 | TRBV7-8 | CASSLSGGTNYGYTF | TGTGCCAGCAGCTTATCAGGGGGGACCAACTATGGCTACACCTTC
- | - | TRBJ1-4 | TRBV6-1 | CASSEIGGNEKLFF | TGTGCCAGCAGTGAAATTGGGGGTAATGAAAAACTGTTTTTT
TRBD2 | - | TRBJ2-3 | TRBV27 | CASSLWGGPEYSSTDTQYF | TGTGCCAGCAGTTTATGGGGGGGTCCAGAGTACTCTAGCACAGATACGCAGTATTTT
- | - | TRBJ1-4 | TRBV5-8 | CASSAQATNEKLFF | TGTGCCAGCAGCGCACAAGCAACTAATGAAAAACTGTTTTTT
TRBD1 | - | TRBJ2-7 | TRBV14 | CASSQGADRGPSYEQYF | TGTGCCAGCAGCCAAGGGGCAGACAGGGGTCCGTCCTACGAGCAGTACTTC
- | - | TRBJ1-3 | TRBV7-9 | CASSPGDEAAGNTIYF | TGTGCCAGCAGCCCTGGGGACGAGGCGGCTGGAAACACCATATATTTT
TRBD1 | - | TRBJ1-1 | TRBV6-5 | CASRDDRGMNTEAFF | TGTGCCAGCAGAGACGACAGGGGCATGAACACTGAAGCTTTCTTT
- | - | TRBJ1-5 | TRBV2 | CASSGGAGEGNQPQHF | TGTGCCAGCAGTGGGGGAGCTGGCGAGGGCAATCAGCCCCAGCATTTT
TRBD2 | - | TRBJ2-5 | TRBV5-6 | CASSSGGETQYF | TGTGCCAGCAGCAGCGGGGGGGAGACCCAGTACTTC
- | - | TRBJ1-2 | TRBV6-1 | CASSEGTRSIGYTF | TGTGCCAGCAGTGAGGGGACACGGTCGATAGGCTACACCTTC
TRBD1 | - | TRBJ2-5 | TRBV11-2 | CASSLVGLQGETQYF | TGTGCCAGCAGCTTAGTGGGTTTACAGGGGGAGACCCAGTACTTC